This T cell receptor beta chain was sequenced in a study of T cells in Graves' hyperthyroidism and ophthalmopathy. Overall study: Pretreatment peripheral blood was obtained at initial diagnosis.

Regarding this clonotype: What it binds is not known.

RNA transcripts provided the source from which TCR beta CDR3 regions were amplified. With the HTBI primer set, the TCR CDR3 went through a first round of RT-PCR. Each CDR3 protein gets one entry after TCRdb re-called the multiplex PCR reads with MiXCR. The sample contains roughly 250,000 distinct CDR3 sequences, around 20% of which appear only once. Whole-study findings and limits: Clonotypes that were expanded in thyroid above 0.001 mostly appeared in blood too.

V gave up 2 bases and J gave up 5 bases, with 13 bases separating them. This CDR3 region has 15 residues. Germline lookup yields CDR1 SGDLS and CDR2 YYNGEE. Ophthalmopathy in the patients scored at least 3 on Clinical Activity Score and at least 4 on NOSPECS grade, lasting under 3 months. The PBMCs were sourced from fresh peripheral blood (about 9.6 ml). The V gene is TRBV9, the J gene TRBJ1-4; D uncertain. The sample comprised blood. This clonotype was obtained from a man aged 30 to 39 with Graves' ophthalmopathy. The CDR3 region has the DNA TGTGCCAGCAGCGTTGGTTACTCTGTGAATGAAAAACTGTTTTTT. Translation gives CASSVGYSVNEKLFF.